Each of the 12 T cell receptor beta chains below was sequenced from the same sample in a study of cytomegalovirus exposure and HLA in healthy donors (TCRdb year 2017). Libraries were made using the immunoSEQ multiplex PCR assay. A mixture of 60 forward primers for TCR Vbeta segments and 13 reverse primers for TCR Jbeta segments was used in the multiplex PCR. TCRdb mirrors the immuneACCESS table, restricted to in-frame sequences. Some clones are absent from its copies; in checked studies, under half trace to an unresolved V gene, and the reason for the others is unknown. This sample gives some 140,000 clones in total; 80% of them show up just once. The ten largest account for roughly 1.2% of the sample. Source material: PBMCs. The origin of the receptors is a male donor in good health and CMV-seropositive.

As for this clone: At one boundary the junction diverges from the germline segment, which might be a read error. The chain combines TRBV7-9 with TRBJ2-7, with 9 nucleotides matching TRBD1. CDR1 and CDR2 (germline): SEHNR, FQNEAQ (reference sequence). CDR3 size: 17 residues. In nucleotides, the CDR3 is TGTTCCAGCAGCTTGGACCCGGGACAGGGAAACTCCTACGAGCAGTACTTC. Amino acids: CSSSLDPGQGNSYEQYF.

V usage is TRBV7-9 and J usage is TRBJ2-3; D perhaps matches TRBD2 (6 bases). The CDR3 runs 15 residues. Germline V CDR1 and CDR2: SEHNR, FQNEAQ (reference sequence). Trimming stripped 1 base from V and 4 bases from J, with 12 bases between. As DNA, the CDR3 is TGTGCCAGCAGCTTAGGACTAGAGGCGTCAGATACGCAGTATTTT. It encodes CASSLGLEASDTQYF. Full variable domain (missing parts from reference TRBV7-9 and TRBJ2-3): DTGVSQNPRHKITKRGQNVTFRCDPISEHNRLYWYRQTLGQGPEFLTYFQNEAQLEKSRLLSDRFSAERPKGSFSTLEIQRTEQGDSAMYLCASSLGLEASDTQYFGPGTRLTVL.

The chain uses TRBV19 and TRBJ2-1; TRBD2 agrees at 8 bases. Looked up from germline, CDR1 is LNHDA and CDR2 is SQIVND (reference sequence). CDR3 length: 16 residues. J was trimmed by 2 bases and V by 7 bases; bases with no gene match: 10. CDR3 region: CASTLAGGLAYNEQFF. CDR3 bases: TGTGCCAGTACTCTGGCGGGGGGCTTGGCCTACAATGAGCAGTTCTTC.

This rearrangement joins TRBV5-1 to TRBJ2-1, with D possibly matching TRBD1 (7 bases). The CDR3 is 15 residues long. Germline CDR1 and CDR2: SGHRS and YFSETQ. V lost 0 bases, J lost 6 bases, and 13 bases lay in between. CDR3 bases: TGCGCCAGCAGCTTGGTGGAGGGGGCTGTCAATGAGCAGTTCTTC. Its protein product is CASSLVEGAVNEQFF.

This clone occurred once. This chain links TRBV6-5 with TRBJ1-2; weak D call: TRBD1 (5 bases). In germline, CDR1 is MNHEY, CDR2 SVGAGI. The CDR3 extends over 14 amino acids. V was clipped by 2 bases and J by 6 bases, with 13 bases between them. The CDR3 protein is CASSYDSIEDGYTF. CDR3 DNA sequence: TGTGCCAGCAGTTACGACAGTATAGAGGATGGCTACACCTTC.

This clone was observed a few times. V usage is TRBV19 and J usage is TRBJ1-5; no clear D gene. The germline CDR1 and CDR2 sequences are LNHDA and SQIVND (reference sequence). Between the trimmed V and J ends, which lost 5 bases and 4 bases, there was a span of 6 bases. The length of the CDR3 is 12 residues. The CDR3 protein is CASSLLNQPQHF. CDR3 sequence (DNA): TGTGCCAGTAGTCTATTAAATCAGCCCCAGCATTTT.

The V call is TRBV7-2, the J call TRBJ2-7; no clear D. The ends were cut back, 4 bases at V and 4 bases at J, with 5 bases in the middle. The CDR3 is 11 amino acids. Germline lookup yields CDR1 SGHTA and CDR2 FQGNSA. The CDR3 loop is CASSSLYEQYF. The CDR3 DNA reads as TGTGCCAGCAGCTCTTTGTACGAGCAGTACTTC.

The CDR3 is CASSLNQWGSGRPSYNEQFF. The CDR3 DNA reads TGTGCCAGCAGCTTAAATCAGTGGGGTAGCGGGAGGCCCTCCTACAATGAGCAGTTCTTC. V is TRBV7-3 and J is TRBJ2-1; 10 bases are a match to TRBD2. This CDR3 is built from 20 residues. V shed 1 base and J 0 bases; nucleotides not matched to a gene: 12. Germline V gives CDR1 SGHTA, CDR2 FQGTGA.

J is TRBJ2-7 and V is TRBV9; TRBD1 might be the D (8 bases). The CDR3 covers 14 residues. Germline CDR1 is SGDLS and CDR2 is YYNGEE. The V gene lost 4 bases and the J gene lost 3 bases, with 14 bases spanning the gap. The CDR3 protein is CASSPGGQVYEQYF. CDR3 sequence (DNA): TGTGCCAGCAGCCCGGGGGGACAGGTCTACGAGCAGTACTTC.

V usage is TRBV21-1 and J usage is TRBJ1-3; TRBD1, the table's D call, lacks a check against the DNA. TRBV21-1 is flagged as a pseudogene. The CDR3 has 15 amino acids. The chain's CDR3 is CASRKTGNSGNTIYF. The CDR3 coding sequence is TGTGCCAGCAGGAAGACAGGAAATTCTGGAAACACCATATATTTT.

The genes are TRBV27 and TRBJ2-7; weak D call: TRBD2 (5 bases). The CDR3 extends over 14 amino acids. The germline gives CDR1 MNHEY, CDR2 SMNVEV (reference sequence). V lost 2 bases, J lost 4 bases, and 12 bases lay in between. The CDR3 sequence is CASSLRGPGYEQYF. CDR3 bases: TGTGCCAGCAGTTTAAGAGGGCCCGGTTACGAGCAGTACTTC.

The chain recombines TRBV7-2 with TRBJ2-1, with 11 bases fitting TRBD1. V lost 1 base to trimming and J lost 8 bases; unmatched junction nucleotides: 4. This CDR3 comprises 15 residues. Germline loops: CDR1 SGHTA, CDR2 FQGNSA. The CDR3 is CASSLVGQGAYEQFF. For the CDR3, the DNA is TGTGCCAGCAGCTTAGTAGGACAGGGGGCGTATGAGCAGTTCTTC.